Reported below is one T cell receptor (beta chain). This entry is derived from a study of shared clonotypes between healthy human individuals. Selected positively for CCR7 and CD45RO-negative, naive CD8 cells excluded terminally differentiated effector memory CD45RA+ cells. Clones were read by immunoSEQ multiplex PCR, and TCRdb kept only the in-frame ones, dropping some. The table shows roughly 2,000,000 clones, with about 95% occurring only once. This TCR derives from a man aged 18 to 29 in good health. The specimen sequenced was naive CD8+ T cells sorted from blood.

As DNA, the CDR3 is TGTGCCAGCAGGGTCGGGTCGGGGGTAAGCCACGAGCAGTACTTC. It codes for CASRVGSGVSHEQYF. The genes are TRBV2 and TRBJ2-7, with D possibly TRBD2 on 6 matching bases. The germline V and J ends were trimmed by 6 bases and 5 bases, with 20 bases remaining between them. CDR3 size: 15 residues. Germline CDR1 is SNHLY and CDR2 is FYNNEI.